These 12 T cell receptor beta chains came from one sample sequenced in a study of T cells expressing NK-cell markers. TCRdb reanalyzed the 5' RACE reads and collapses them to one entry per CDR3 protein, without DNA. This sample lists roughly 110,000 distinct CDR3 sequences; its ten largest clones have about 18%. Material for sequencing was blood T cells: a sorted CD56 or NKG2C T cell subset, CD4+ or CD8+ T cells, or bulk PBMC T cells (not recorded which). Source of these receptors: a woman between 18 and 70 years old in good health.

The chain joins TRBV6-2 or TRBV6-3 to TRBJ2-2. CDR3 length: 14 amino acids. Germline loops: CDR1 MNHEY, CDR2 SVGEGT. The CDR3 protein is CASSYATNTGELFF.

This chain joins TRBV19 and TRBJ2-3; with no DNA, the TCRdb D assignment of TRBD1 cannot be verified. The germline V gene encodes CDR1 LNHDA and CDR2 SQIVND (reference sequence). This CDR3 is built from 12 residues. The CDR3 sequence is CASSMGPDTQYF.

The chain is built from TRBV12-3 or TRBV12-4 and TRBJ1-2; TCRdb's D call of TRBD1 is untestable without DNA. The CDR3 contains 13 residues. CDR3 region: CASSPTVRLGYTF.

V gene TRBV20-1 combines with J gene TRBJ2-3; TCRdb designates TRBD2, a call that cannot be tested without DNA. CDR3 length: 15 amino acids. Germline V gene sequence: CDR1 DFQATT, CDR2 SNEGSKA (reference sequence). The CDR3 is CSATGLPLSTDTQYF.

V is TRBV7-2 and J is TRBJ2-3. This CDR3 is 13 amino acids long. In germline, CDR1 is SGHTA, CDR2 FQGNSA. CDR3 in amino acids: CASSSVLPDTQYF. Filled out from reference TRBV7-2 and TRBJ2-3, the complete variable domain reads GAGVSQSPSNKVTEKGKDVELRCDPISGHTALYWYRQSLGQGLEFLIYFQGNSAPDKSGLPSDRFSAERTGGSVSTLTIQRTQQEDSAVYLCASSSVLPDTQYFGPGTRLTVL.

The chain combines TRBV11-2 with TRBJ2-7; TCRdb proposes TRBD1, but this gene call is untestable without DNA. The germline V gene has CDR1 SGHAT and CDR2 FQNNGV. This CDR3 is built from 14 residues. The CDR3: CASSSPGSSYEQYF. The variable domain in full, with the rest retrieved from reference TRBV11-2 and TRBJ2-7, is EAGVAQSPRYKIIEKRQSVAFWCNPISGHATLYWYQQILGQGPKLLIQFQNNGVVDDSQLPKDRFSAERLKGVDSTLKIQPAKLEDSAVYLCASSSPGSSYEQYFGPGTRLTVT.

This chain links TRBV7-9 with TRBJ2-5; TCRdb returns TRBD1, unconfirmable since there is no DNA. Germline CDR1 and CDR2: SEHNR and FQNEAQ (reference sequence). The CDR3 contains 17 residues. The CDR3 region is CASTTLGAGVLQETQYF.

This chain connects TRBV6-1 to TRBJ2-4; TCRdb's D gene call, TRBD1, goes unchecked for lack of DNA. The CDR3 sequence is 15 residues long. Germline values: CDR1 MNHNS, CDR2 SASEGT. The chain's CDR3 is CASSEVVGDRNIQYF.

This chain uses TRBV6-2 or TRBV6-3 with TRBJ2-3. The germline V gene encodes CDR1 MNHEY and CDR2 SVGEGT. CDR3 size: 13 residues. CDR3 protein: CASSYLFTDTQYF.

The rearrangement links TRBV12-3 or TRBV12-4 to TRBJ2-2; there is no DNA to check the TCRdb D call of TRBD1. The CDR3 extends over 14 amino acids. The CDR3 spells CASSTLTGTRELFF.

The CDR3 sequence: CSARGRSGAPSGANVLTF. The J gene is TRBJ2-6, the V gene TRBV20-1; checking the TCRdb D call of TRBD2 is not possible without DNA. The CDR3 sequence is 18 residues long. Germline V gives CDR1 DFQATT, CDR2 SNEGSKA (reference sequence).

V is TRBV4-1 and J is TRBJ2-7; TCRdb's assignment of TRBD1 cannot be checked, as there is no DNA. The CDR3 is 16 residues long. CDR1 and CDR2 (germline): MGHRA, YSYEKL. The CDR3 reads CASSRDGTSDSYEQYF.